Following are 23 T cell receptor beta chains from one sample sequenced in a study of CD8 T cells in ankylosing spondylitis. MiXCR was run by TCRdb on the 5' RACE reads, yielding one entry per CDR3 protein. The profile shows approximately 150,000 distinct CDR3 sequences, 9.8% of them singletons. Material for sequencing was blood, either unsorted or a sorted T cell fraction (not recorded which). These TCRs come from a female donor with ankylosing spondylitis or in good health (not recorded which).

In its sample, this clonotype was seen a few times. DNA for the CDR3: TGTGCCAGCAGTTTCGGGACTTCTCAGACCGAGCAGTACTTC. Protein sequence: CASSFGTSQTEQYF. V usage is TRBV27 and J usage is TRBJ2-7, with D perhaps matching TRBD2 (6 bases). The CDR3 runs 14 residues. Trimming cost V 3 bases and J 6 bases, with 15 bases left between them. Germline V gene sequence: CDR1 MNHEY, CDR2 SMNVEV (reference sequence).

This clonotype appeared many times. This chain uses TRBV5-4 with TRBJ2-3; D remains unclear. The length of the CDR3 is 13 residues. Germline CDR1 SGHNT, CDR2 YYREEE (reference sequence). The V end lost 5 bases, the J end lost 1 base, and 8 bases lay between the germline ends. The CDR3 here is CASSPTGTDTQYF. For the CDR3, the DNA is TGTGCCAGCAGTCCGACTGGCACAGATACGCAGTATTTT.

There are a few counts of this clonotype. This chain uses TRBV28 with TRBJ1-5; no firm D call. V gave up 5 bases and J gave up 1 base, with 12 bases separating them. Germline V gene lookup returns CDR1 MDHEN and CDR2 SYDVKM. The CDR3 is 15 amino acids. The DNA for the CDR3 is TGTGCCAGCAGTCCCCGGAGGCCCAGCAATCAGCCCCAGCATTTT. This codes for CASSPRRPSNQPQHF.

The rearrangement uses TRBV9 and TRBJ2-5; 7 bases line up with TRBD2. The germline V gene encodes CDR1 SGDLS and CDR2 YYNGEE. V gave up 3 bases and J gave up 3 bases; unmatched junction bases: 8. The CDR3 consists of 15 residues. For the CDR3, the DNA is TGTGCCAGCAGCGGCCGCGGGAGTACCGAAGAGACCCAGTACTTC. This encodes CASSGRGSTEETQYF.

The table lists this clonotype with a few counts. V usage is TRBV27 and J usage is TRBJ2-1; D possibly corresponds to TRBD1 (6 bases). CDR1 and CDR2 (germline): MNHEY, SMNVEV (reference sequence). The germline V and J ends were trimmed by 8 bases and 7 bases, with 6 bases remaining between them. This CDR3 comprises 10 residues. The CDR3 reads CASGTNEQFF. CDR3 in DNA: TGTGCCAGCGGGACAAATGAGCAGTTCTTC.

This clonotype was counted only a few times. CDR3: CASSYSGDDSEQFF. The CDR3 coding sequence is TGTGCCAGCAGTTACTCGGGGGACGACAGTGAGCAGTTCTTC. This rearrangement joins TRBV6-5 to TRBJ2-1; the D call may be TRBD1 or TRBD2 (5 bases each). Trimming left V 0 bases short and J 9 bases short, with 12 bases between. This CDR3 has 14 residues. Germline CDR1 MNHEY, CDR2 SVGAGI.

This clonotype occurred a few times. V is TRBV27 and J is TRBJ2-2, with 14 bases that match TRBD2. The CDR3 contains 17 residues. Per germline, CDR1 MNHEY and CDR2 SMNVEV (reference sequence). V shed 3 bases and J 6 bases; nucleotides not matched to a gene: 6. CDR3 coding DNA: TGTGCCAGCAGTTTTGGACTAGCGGGAGGCCTTCCCGGGGAGCTGTTTTTT. Its protein product is CASSFGLAGGLPGELFF.

Only a few counts were recorded for this clonotype. The CDR3 nucleotides read TGTGCCAGCAGTTCGACCGTGATGAACACTGAAGCTTTCTTT. This sequence encodes CASSSTVMNTEAFF. The chain recombines TRBV27 with TRBJ1-1; D unclear. The CDR3 covers 14 residues. Between the trimmed V and J ends, which lost 4 bases and 0 bases, there was a span of 9 bases. Germline assignment: CDR1 MNHEY and CDR2 SMNVEV (reference sequence).

This clonotype was seen a handful of times. The chain is built from TRBV7-9 and TRBJ1-1, with 7 bases identical to TRBD1. The J segment lost 5 bases and the V segment lost 4 bases, leaving 1 base of the junction unmatched. Germline values: CDR1 SEHNR, CDR2 FQNEAQ (reference sequence). The CDR3 covers 12 residues. The CDR3 coding sequence is TGTGCCAGCAGCTGGGGACAGACTGAAGCTTTCTTT. This encodes CASSWGQTEAFF.

In its sample, this clonotype was seen many times. This chain joins TRBV9 and TRBJ2-3; TRBD2 aligns across 10 bases. Germline values: CDR1 SGDLS, CDR2 YYNGEE. The CDR3 is 15 residues long. V dropped 3 bases and J dropped 0; count of bases not matched to a gene: 1. CDR3 sequence reads: CASSATSGSTDTQYF. Here the CDR3 DNA reads TGTGCCAGCAGCGCGACTAGCGGGAGCACAGATACGCAGTATTTT.

This chain uses TRBV11-2 with TRBJ2-7, with 8 nucleotides matching TRBD1. Looked up from germline, CDR1 is SGHAT and CDR2 is FQNNGV. After removal of 5 bases from V and 2 bases from J, the junction contained 11 bases not matched to a gene. The CDR3 spans 16 residues. CDR3 bases: TGTGCCAGCAGCACCCGGACAGGGTTCGCAACCTACGAGCAGTACTTC. Encoded protein: CASSTRTGFATYEQYF.

There are a few counts of this clonotype. The rearrangement joins TRBV4-3 to TRBJ2-7; D is possibly TRBD2 (6 bases). CDR1 is LGHNA and CDR2 is YSLEER in the germline V gene. With 4 bases removed from V and 4 bases from J, the gap between germline ends came to 20 bases. The length of the CDR3 is 16 residues. The CDR3 DNA reads as TGCGCCAGCAGCCCGGATCGGTGGCGGGACTTGTACGAGCAGTACTTC. Translating gives CASSPDRWRDLYEQYF.

There are many counts of this clonotype. This chain joins TRBV5-1 and TRBJ2-1; TRBD2 might be the D (6 bases). The length of the CDR3 is 16 residues. Trimming removed 3 bases from V and 0 bases from J, with 13 bases in between. Germline V lookup: CDR1 SGHRS, CDR2 YFSETQ. CDR3 nucleotide sequence: TGCGCCAGCAGCTGGGGTGGGGGGAGCTCCTACAATGAGCAGTTCTTC. It specifies CASSWGGGSSYNEQFF.

The sample holds a few counts of this clonotype. The chain is built from TRBV6-5 and TRBJ1-2; tentatively, D is TRBD1 (5 bases). V lost 2 bases and J lost 4, with 11 bases in between. The germline CDR1 and CDR2 sequences are MNHEY and SVGAGI. CDR3 length equals 14 residues. In DNA form, the CDR3 reads TGTGCCAGCAGTTACCTCCGGGACTTCTATGGCTACACCTTC. It codes for CASSYLRDFYGYTF.

J is TRBJ2-2 and V is TRBV5-1; D call uncertain. Trimming took off 0 bases at V and 7 bases at J, with 10 bases between the two ends. Per the germline V gene, CDR1 is SGHRS and CDR2 is YFSETQ. The CDR3 extends over 14 amino acids. CDR3 DNA sequence: TGCGCCAGCAGCTTGGTGGGCCTGATCGGGGAGCTGTTTTTT. This translates into CASSLVGLIGELFF.

This clonotype was counted between two and nine times. The chain couples TRBV27 to TRBJ1-2; unclear D gene. This CDR3 region has 14 residues. Germline CDR1 MNHEY, CDR2 SMNVEV (reference sequence). V was clipped by 0 bases and J by 4 bases, with 9 bases between them. This CDR3 is CASSLSRGSYGYTF. The DNA of the CDR3 is TGTGCCAGCAGTTTATCGAGAGGGTCCTATGGCTACACCTTC.

This clonotype came up many times. The junction differs from germline at one of its ends, possibly a read error. CDR3 loop: CSARDGGTAFYEQYF. The CDR3 DNA is TGCAGTGCAAGAGATGGAGGGACAGCATTCTACGAGCAGTACTTC. This chain uses TRBV20-1 with TRBJ2-7; D possibly corresponds to TRBD1 (7 bases). The CDR3 loop spans 15 amino acids. From germline, CDR1 is DFQATT and CDR2 SNEGSKA (reference sequence).

This clonotype was detected ten times or more. This chain uses TRBV4-3 with TRBJ1-2; possibly TRBD1 for D (6 bases). The length of the CDR3 is 14 residues. Trimming shortened V by 4 bases and J by 4 bases, and 13 bases separated the two germline ends. Germline CDR1 and CDR2: LGHNA and YSLEER. CDR3 DNA sequence: TGCGCCAGCAGCCCGGGGGGGGCCTTCTATGGCTACACCTTC. As protein: CASSPGGAFYGYTF.

This clonotype has just a few counts. Here the CDR3 reads CASILGLLTETQYF. DNA of the CDR3: TGTGCCAGCATCCTCGGACTCCTCACGGAGACCCAGTACTTC. The rearrangement uses TRBV2 and TRBJ2-5; maybe TRBD2 (5 bases). Germline CDR1 SNHLY, CDR2 FYNNEI. With 7 bases removed from V and 5 bases from J, the gap between germline ends came to 17 bases. The CDR3 runs to 14 residues.

This chain uses TRBV6-2 or TRBV6-3 with TRBJ2-1; 12 bases match TRBD2. Trimming removed 5 bases from V and 8 bases from J; junction bases left unmatched: 13. In germline, CDR1 is MNHEY, CDR2 SVGEGT. This CDR3 is 17 amino acids long. In DNA, the CDR3 is TGTGCCAGCAGTCAAGGACTAGCGGGATGGGCAGGCGATGAGCAGTTCTTC. Amino acids: CASSQGLAGWAGDEQFF.

This clonotype was recorded many times. This chain links TRBV10-2 with TRBJ2-7, with 7 bases identical to TRBD2. This CDR3 comprises 12 residues. The germline gives CDR1 WSHSY, CDR2 SAAADI. V gave up 8 bases and J gave up 1 base; unmatched junction bases: 2. CDR3 loop: CASGAGSYEQYF. The CDR3 nucleotides read TGCGCCAGCGGAGCGGGGTCCTACGAGCAGTACTTC.

The CDR3 coding sequence is TGCGCCAGCAGCCAAGATCTCACTGAAGCTTTCTTT. Translated, it gives CASSQDLTEAFF. This sequence joins TRBV4-1 and TRBJ1-1; D not resolved. This CDR3 contains 12 residues. The germline V gene has CDR1 MGHRA and CDR2 YSYEKL. Trimming left V 0 bases short and J 4 bases short, with 3 bases between.

This sequence joins TRBV20-1 and TRBJ2-1, with 9 bases lining up with TRBD2. CDR1 is DFQATT and CDR2 is SNEGSKA in the germline V gene (reference sequence). Trimming cost V 6 bases and J 6 bases; bases outside gene matches: 9. The CDR3 contains 14 residues. This CDR3 reads CSAPSGTSTNEQFF. CDR3 DNA sequence: TGCAGTGCCCCTTCGGGGACTAGCACCAATGAGCAGTTCTTC.